The sequence of this T cell receptor (beta chain) was determined in a study of blood T cells in healthy people across ages. This CDR3 comprises 14 residues. Per germline, CDR1 DFQATT and CDR2 SNEGSKA (reference sequence). On this clonotype: Its antigen is as yet unknown.

No fewer than 5 micrograms of total RNA were isolated from every sample. Findings and caveats of the study: A strong correlation was found between TCR beta diversity and the percentage of naive T cells. The long-lived group displayed more naive CD4+ cells, plus higher diversity, than the aged donors did.

Together with a sample-barcoded 5' primer, a J-beta primer mix was included in a second PCR lasting about 6 to 11 cycles. TCRdb analysed the 5' RACE reads with MiXCR anew, one entry per CDR3 protein. The sample includes hundreds of thousands of distinct CDR3 sequences, just under 25% seen only once; the top ten take 9.4%. This same sample was also part of a study on T cells of mothers and their children. As reported in that work: Slightly higher overlap, not significant, was seen in related mother-child pairs than in unrelated pairs.

This TCR was recovered from a boy aged 5-17 years in good health. The sequencing sample was made of blood. The chain has TRBV20-1 and TRBJ2-5; TRBD2 aligns across 10 bases. The J call may be faulty, since TRBJ2-1 better matches the DNA end. CDR3 in amino acids: CSADPGLAMHEQFF. The CDR3 DNA sequence: TGCAGTGCTGATCCGGGACTAGCGATGCATGAGCAGTTCTTC.